This T cell receptor beta chain was captured in a study of T-cell memory formation after mild COVID-19. The study's findings and limits: The CD4+ clones that contracted clustered mainly within CM and EM, and the CD8+ clones concentrated in EMRA.

This clonotype was observed many times. Its antigen remains unidentified. TCRdb analysed the 5' RACE reads with MiXCR anew, one entry per CDR3 protein. Of about 170,000 distinct CDR3 sequences in the sample, over 10% were seen once. V lost 6 bases to trimming and J lost 8 bases; unmatched junction nucleotides: 13. The CDR3 extends over 14 amino acids. In germline, CDR1 is SNHLY, CDR2 FYNNEI. Sample: PBMCs or a T cell subset sorted from them (not recorded which). This chain connects TRBV2 to TRBJ2-7, with 7 bases fitting TRBD1. This TCR came from a young man who had mild COVID-19 (a few samples of this study predate the infection). Cell type and time point are not known. As DNA, the CDR3 is TGTGCCAGCAGCCTAGACAGGGATCTTAAAAAGCAGTACTTC. Its protein product is CASSLDRDLKKQYF.